One sample yielded the 27 T cell receptor beta chains listed below, sequenced in a study of graft-versus-host responses after intestinal transplantation. Measured with immunoSEQ multiplex PCR; TCRdb has only the in-frame clones, and not every one. The data show over 75,000 clones, 80% to 95% seen once. Their target antigens are unknown. This material consisted of unstimulated CD8+ T cells sorted from spleen or lymph node cells, taken before transplant. These TCRs come from a human donor who was the organ donor for an intestinal transplant.

V usage is TRBV5-1 and J usage is TRBJ2-2, with D unresolved. CDR1 is SGHRS, CDR2 YFSETQ, per germline. V lost 0 bases, J lost 6 bases, and 9 bases lay in between. The CDR3 has 14 amino acids. The CDR3 DNA is TGCGCCAGCAGCTTGGTTCGGTCTCCCGGGGAGCTGTTTTTT. It codes for CASSLVRSPGELFF.

V and J are TRBV5-4 and TRBJ2-3; D is undetermined. Germline lookup yields CDR1 SGHNT and CDR2 YYREEE (reference sequence). Trimming stripped 4 bases from V and 1 base from J, with 4 bases between. The CDR3 is 12 residues long. CDR3: CASSRGTDTQYF. CDR3 in DNA: TGTGCCAGCAGCCGCGGCACAGATACGCAGTATTTT.

This clone has a handful of counts. The CDR3 DNA reads as TGTGCCTGGGATGGCAACAGTGGAAACACCATATATTTT. Translated: CAWDGNSGNTIYF. The chain uses TRBV30 and TRBJ1-3; no definite D call. The V end lost 5 bases, the J end lost 3 bases, and 11 bases lay between the germline ends. The CDR3 extends over 13 amino acids. Per the germline V gene, CDR1 is GTSNPN and CDR2 is SVGIG (reference sequence).

V usage is TRBV25-1 and J usage is TRBJ2-3, with D maybe TRBD1 (6 bases). CDR3 length equals 16 residues. V was clipped by 2 bases and J by 4 bases, with 16 bases between them. From germline, CDR1 is MGHDK and CDR2 SYGVNS. DNA of the CDR3: TGTGCCAGCAGTGAAAGGAAAGGGACATACCCAGATACGCAGTATTTT. Translation gives CASSERKGTYPDTQYF.

The chain recombines TRBV10-3 with TRBJ2-2; TRBD1 aligns across 9 bases. Germline V lookup: CDR1 ENHRY, CDR2 SYGVKD. This CDR3 contains 15 residues. Trimming at V came to 10 bases and at J to 2 bases, leaving 8 bases not matched to a gene. The DNA for the CDR3 is TGTGCCACCAACGACAGGGGGTTTAACACCGGGGAGCTGTTTTTT. Amino acid sequence: CATNDRGFNTGELFF.

The CDR3 here is CASSADSIMSSTDTQYF. The CDR3 region has the DNA TGTGCCAGCAGCGCGGACAGTATTATGAGCAGCACAGATACGCAGTATTTT. The chain carries TRBV6-4 and TRBJ2-3; D may be TRBD1 (6 bases). Per the germline V gene, CDR1 is MRHNA and CDR2 is SNTAGT. The V end was cut by 6 bases, the J end by 0 bases, with 19 bases between. The CDR3 extends over 17 amino acids.

This clone has only one observation. The chain has TRBV27 and TRBJ2-7; TRBD2 matches at 9 bases. Trimming at V came to 6 bases and at J to 4 bases, leaving 10 bases not matched to a gene. The germline CDR1 and CDR2 sequences are MNHEY and SMNVEV (reference sequence). This CDR3 has 15 residues. The CDR3 reads CASSRIAGEGYEQYF. In DNA, the CDR3 is TGTGCCAGCAGCCGTATAGCGGGAGAGGGGTACGAGCAGTACTTC.

V and J are TRBV6-5 and TRBJ1-1; D gene unclear. The germline V and J ends were trimmed by 3 bases and 5 bases, with 13 bases remaining between them. CDR3 length: 14 residues. The V gene's germline CDR1 is MNHEY and CDR2 SVGAGI. CDR3 in DNA: TGTGCCAGCAGTTATAAGATGGGGAGGACTGAAGCTTTCTTT. It translates to CASSYKMGRTEAFF.

The rearrangement uses TRBV5-1 and TRBJ2-7; no definite D call. The CDR3 totals 15 residues. Germline V gene sequence: CDR1 SGHRS, CDR2 YFSETQ. The ends were cut back, 4 bases at V and 4 bases at J, with 18 bases in the middle. CDR3 sequence (DNA): TGCGCCAGCAGCCCAACAGTCTCGTCCACTTACGAGCAGTACTTC. Translating it yields CASSPTVSSTYEQYF.

V and J are TRBV19 and TRBJ2-7; D perhaps matches TRBD1 (6 bases). Trimming pared 4 bases from V and 0 bases from J, leaving 10 bases between. The CDR3 has 14 residues. Germline CDR1 is LNHDA and CDR2 is SQIVND (reference sequence). The CDR3 nucleotides are TGTGCCAGTAGTACCGGGACACCCTCCTACGAGCAGTACTTC. Protein product: CASSTGTPSYEQYF.

The genes are TRBV11-2 and TRBJ2-7; 12 nucleotides match TRBD2. The germline CDR1 and CDR2 sequences are SGHAT and FQNNGV. V lost 1 base and J lost 4; bases outside the gene matches: 5. The CDR3 totals 16 residues. The DNA for the CDR3 is TGTGCCAGCAGCTTAGGACTAGCGGGGGTCCCTTACGAGCAGTACTTC. Amino acid sequence: CASSLGLAGVPYEQYF.

The gene calls are TRBV25-1 and TRBJ2-7; D is possibly TRBD1 (6 bases). Trimming pared 3 bases from V and 2 bases from J, leaving 23 bases between. The length of the CDR3 is 18 residues. Per germline, CDR1 MGHDK and CDR2 SYGVNS. CDR3 nucleotides: TGTGCCAGCAGTGACTCCCTGGGCCAGGGGCTTTCTACCTACGAGCAGTACTTC. It specifies CASSDSLGQGLSTYEQYF.

The chain has TRBV7-3 and TRBJ2-7; 7 nucleotides match TRBD1. CDR3 size: 15 residues. The J segment lost 4 bases and the V segment lost 5 bases, leaving 11 bases of the junction unmatched. The V gene's germline CDR1 is SGHTA and CDR2 FQGTGA. The CDR3 loop is CASSKNRGAGYEQYF. CDR3 bases: TGTGCCAGCAGCAAGAACAGGGGCGCAGGGTACGAGCAGTACTTC.

The rearrangement uses TRBV13 and TRBJ2-5, with TRBD2 matching 10 bases. From germline, CDR1 is PRHDT and CDR2 FYEKMQ (reference sequence). The V segment lost 2 bases and the J segment 2 bases; nucleotides outside the gene matches: 8. There are 17 residues in the CDR3. As DNA, the CDR3 is TGTGCCAGCAGCTTACAGGCTAGCGGGAGACAACAAGAGACCCAGTACTTC. Protein sequence: CASSLQASGRQQETQYF.

The rearrangement joins TRBV28 to TRBJ1-2; D perhaps matches TRBD1 (5 bases). Germline assignment: CDR1 MDHEN and CDR2 SYDVKM. This CDR3 has 14 amino acids. The V end lost 5 bases, the J end lost 3 bases, and 13 bases lay between the germline ends. The CDR3 nucleotides read TGTGCCAGCAGTCTGCGGACATCCTACTATGGCTACACCTTC. This codes for CASSLRTSYYGYTF.

This clone has only one observation. The CDR3 sequence: CASSFFYSRGRVTQYF. The CDR3 nucleotides are TGCGCCAGCAGCTTTTTTTATTCTAGGGGGCGGGTGACCCAGTACTTC. This chain connects TRBV5-1 to TRBJ2-5; TRBD1 matches 7 bases. Germline loops: CDR1 SGHRS, CDR2 YFSETQ. The CDR3 length is 16 residues. V lost 2 bases to trimming and J lost 7 bases; unmatched junction nucleotides: 14.

The chain joins TRBV5-1 to TRBJ1-6; a possible D gene is TRBD1 (6 bases). The V gene lost 4 bases and the J gene lost 0 bases, with 14 bases spanning the gap. CDR3 length: 17 residues. Germline V CDR1 and CDR2: SGHRS, YFSETQ. This CDR3 reads CASSQDSYSSYNSPLHF. The CDR3, as DNA: TGCGCCAGCAGCCAGGACAGCTACAGCTCCTATAATTCACCCCTCCACTTT.

The chain links TRBV5-5 to TRBJ1-1; 8 bases match TRBD1. The CDR3 is made up of 11 amino acids. The junction had 3 bases not matched to a gene; V was cut back by 4 bases and J by 10 bases. Germline V gives CDR1 SGHKS, CDR2 YYEKEE (reference sequence). The chain's CDR3 is CASSQDRAAFF. The CDR3, as DNA: TGTGCCAGCAGCCAGGACAGGGCAGCTTTCTTT.

The table lists this clone with a count of one. The chain joins TRBV5-1 to TRBJ2-7, with D maybe TRBD1 (5 bases). V was trimmed by 0 bases and J by 3 bases, leaving 10 bases between them. Germline loops: CDR1 SGHRS, CDR2 YFSETQ. This CDR3 has 14 residues. The CDR3 here is CASSLGQINYEQYF. The CDR3 DNA sequence: TGCGCCAGCAGCTTGGGACAGATAAACTACGAGCAGTACTTC.

This clone appeared a few times. The chain is built from TRBV30 and TRBJ1-5; D is unclear. This CDR3 spans 13 amino acids. Germline CDR1 is GTSNPN and CDR2 is SVGIG (reference sequence). The V end was cut by 0 bases, the J end by 0 bases, with 3 bases between. CDR3 loop: CAWSVLSNQPQHF. In nucleotides, the CDR3 is TGTGCCTGGAGTGTACTTAGCAATCAGCCCCAGCATTTT.

The chain has TRBV6-5 and TRBJ1-2, with 7 positions matching TRBD1. Germline trimming cut 5 bases from V and 2 bases from J; bases unmatched to any gene: 8. CDR3 length: 15 residues. In germline, CDR1 is MNHEY, CDR2 SVGAGI. The CDR3 is CASSSTTGTNYGYTF. CDR3 nucleotide sequence: TGTGCCAGCAGTAGCACGACAGGGACCAACTATGGCTACACCTTC.

V and J are TRBV27 and TRBJ2-7, with TRBD2 matching over 8 bases. There are 15 residues in the CDR3. Trimming cost V 6 bases and J 2 bases; bases outside gene matches: 9. Looked up from germline, CDR1 is MNHEY and CDR2 is SMNVEV (reference sequence). CDR3 in DNA: TGTGCCAGCAGGAAAGCGGGAGCGGGAACCTACGAGCAGTACTTC. Its translation is CASRKAGAGTYEQYF.

This chain joins TRBV13 and TRBJ1-1; D remains unclear. CDR3 length: 13 amino acids. The germline gives CDR1 PRHDT, CDR2 FYEKMQ (reference sequence). Deletions cut 2 bases from V and 7 bases from J, with 11 bases between. CDR3 nucleotides: TGTGCCAGCAGCTTATTAACGGGGAATGAAGCTTTCTTT. Translated: CASSLLTGNEAFF.

This rearrangement joins TRBV9 to TRBJ1-3; weak D call: TRBD1 (5 bases). Deletions cut 0 bases from V and 2 bases from J, with 6 bases between. CDR3 size: 14 residues. CDR1 SGDLS and CDR2 YYNGEE come from the germline V gene. The CDR3 DNA reads TGTGCCAGCAGCGTAGCGGGGGCTGGAAACACCATATATTTT. Amino acid sequence: CASSVAGAGNTIYF.

This rearrangement joins TRBV28 to TRBJ2-7, with a tentative D call TRBD2 (5 bases). Trimming took off 6 bases at V and 4 bases at J, with 10 bases between the two ends. Germline lookup yields CDR1 MDHEN and CDR2 SYDVKM. The CDR3 consists of 12 residues. DNA for the CDR3: TGTGCCAGCAGCGAGGGAATTTACGAGCAGTACTTC. Protein: CASSEGIYEQYF.

On this clone: A read error may produce the germline difference seen at one junction end. The chain recombines TRBV28 with TRBJ2-3, with 7 bases matching TRBD2. Germline V lookup: CDR1 MDHEN, CDR2 SYDVKM. The CDR3 loop spans 16 amino acids. The CDR3, as DNA: TGTGCCAGCGGTTTTTTGAGGGAGGGTTTGACAGATACGCAGTATTTT. Translating it yields CASGFLREGLTDTQYF.

The CDR3 nucleotides read TGCGCCAGCAGCCCAGACGGAGCGGGAGGGACAGATACGCAGTATTTT. It specifies CASSPDGAGGTDTQYF. This chain connects TRBV5-1 to TRBJ2-3, with 10 bases fitting TRBD2. Trimming cost V 4 bases and J 3 bases; bases outside gene matches: 8. CDR3 size: 16 residues. Looked up from germline, CDR1 is SGHRS and CDR2 is YFSETQ.